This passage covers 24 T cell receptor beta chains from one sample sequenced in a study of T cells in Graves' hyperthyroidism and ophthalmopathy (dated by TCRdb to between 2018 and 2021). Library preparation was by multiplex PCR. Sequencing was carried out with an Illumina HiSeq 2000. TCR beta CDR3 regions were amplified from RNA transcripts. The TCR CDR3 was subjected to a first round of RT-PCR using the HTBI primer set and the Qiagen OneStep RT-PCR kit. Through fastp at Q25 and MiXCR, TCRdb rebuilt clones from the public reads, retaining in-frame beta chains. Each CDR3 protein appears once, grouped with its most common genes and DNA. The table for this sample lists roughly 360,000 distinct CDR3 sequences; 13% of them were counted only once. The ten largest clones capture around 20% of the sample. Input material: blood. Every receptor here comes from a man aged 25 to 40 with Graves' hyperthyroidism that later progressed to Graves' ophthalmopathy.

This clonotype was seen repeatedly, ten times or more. The CDR3 loop is CASSPDSREQYF. CDR3 in DNA: TGTGCCAGCAGCCCAGATTCCAGGGAGCAGTACTTC. This chain uses TRBV28 with TRBJ2-7; no clear D. The CDR3 has 12 amino acids. The germline CDR1 and CDR2 sequences are MDHEN and SYDVKM. V lost 6 bases and J 7 bases, leaving 13 bases between the germline ends.

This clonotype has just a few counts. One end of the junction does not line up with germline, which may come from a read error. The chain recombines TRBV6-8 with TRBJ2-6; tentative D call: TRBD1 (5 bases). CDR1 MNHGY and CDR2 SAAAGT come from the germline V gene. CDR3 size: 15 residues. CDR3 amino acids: CVSRPDSSGANVLTF. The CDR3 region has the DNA TGTGTCAGCAGACCTGACAGCTCTGGGGCCAACGTCCTGACTTTC.

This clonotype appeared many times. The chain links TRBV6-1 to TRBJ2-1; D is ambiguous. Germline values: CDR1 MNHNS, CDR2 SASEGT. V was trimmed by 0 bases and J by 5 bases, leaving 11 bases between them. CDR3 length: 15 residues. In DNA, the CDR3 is TGTGCCAGCAGTGAAGCAGGTCAGGCCGACAATGAGCAGTTCTTC. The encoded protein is CASSEAGQADNEQFF.

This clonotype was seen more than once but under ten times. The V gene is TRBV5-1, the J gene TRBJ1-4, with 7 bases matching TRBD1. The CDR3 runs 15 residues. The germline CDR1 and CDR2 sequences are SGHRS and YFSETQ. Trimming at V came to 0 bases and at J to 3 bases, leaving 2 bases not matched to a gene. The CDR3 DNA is TGCGCCAGCAGCTTGGGGGGGACAGCTAATGAAAAACTGTTTTTT. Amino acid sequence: CASSLGGTANEKLFF.

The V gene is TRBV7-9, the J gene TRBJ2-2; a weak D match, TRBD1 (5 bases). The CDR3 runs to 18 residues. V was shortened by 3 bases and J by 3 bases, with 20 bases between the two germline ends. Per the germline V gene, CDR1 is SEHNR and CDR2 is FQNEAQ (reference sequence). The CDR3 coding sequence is TGTGCCAGCAGCTTGGATCACACGGACACACGTTACACCGGGGAGCTGTTTTTT. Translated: CASSLDHTDTRYTGELFF.

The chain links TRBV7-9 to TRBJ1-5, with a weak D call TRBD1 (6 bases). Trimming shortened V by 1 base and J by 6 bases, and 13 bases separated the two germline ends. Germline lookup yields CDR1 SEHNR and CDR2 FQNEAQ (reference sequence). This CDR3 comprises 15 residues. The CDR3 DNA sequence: TGTGCCAGCAGCTTAGATGGACAGTGGGGTCAGCCCCAGCATTTT. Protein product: CASSLDGQWGQPQHF.

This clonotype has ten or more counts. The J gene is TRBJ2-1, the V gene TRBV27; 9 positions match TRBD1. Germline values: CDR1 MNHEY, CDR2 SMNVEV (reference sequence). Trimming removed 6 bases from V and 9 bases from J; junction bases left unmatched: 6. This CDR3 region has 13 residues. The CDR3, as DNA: TGTGCCAGCAGGAGGACAGGGGAGGTTGAGCAGTTCTTC. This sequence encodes CASRRTGEVEQFF.

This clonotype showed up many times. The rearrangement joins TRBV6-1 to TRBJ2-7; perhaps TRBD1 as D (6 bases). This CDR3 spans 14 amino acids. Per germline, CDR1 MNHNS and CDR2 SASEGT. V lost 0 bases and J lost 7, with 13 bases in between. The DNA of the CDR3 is TGTGCCAGCAGTGAAGCGGTACAGGGACGAGAGCAGTACTTC. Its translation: CASSEAVQGREQYF.

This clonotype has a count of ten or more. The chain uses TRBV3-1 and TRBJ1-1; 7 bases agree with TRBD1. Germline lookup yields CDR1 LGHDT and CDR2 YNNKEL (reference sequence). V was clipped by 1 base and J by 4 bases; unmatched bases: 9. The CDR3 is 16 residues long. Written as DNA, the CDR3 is TGTGCCAGCAGCCAAGGAGACAGGGCGCTGGTCACTGAAGCTTTCTTT. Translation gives CASSQGDRALVTEAFF.

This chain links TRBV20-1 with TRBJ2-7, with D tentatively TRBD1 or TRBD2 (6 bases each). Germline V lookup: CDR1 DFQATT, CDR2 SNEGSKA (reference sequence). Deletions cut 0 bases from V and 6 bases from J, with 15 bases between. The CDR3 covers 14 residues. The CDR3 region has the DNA TGCAGTGCTAGAGATCGGCCGGGGGCGGGCGAGCAGTACTTC. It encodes CSARDRPGAGEQYF.

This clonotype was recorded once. For the CDR3, the DNA is TGTGCCAGCAGCCCAGAGGGGGATGCCATAGACTATGGCTACACCTTC. This gives the protein CASSPEGDAIDYGYTF. J is TRBJ1-2 and V is TRBV7-9, with a tentative D call TRBD1 (6 bases). Deletions cut 5 bases from V and 3 bases from J, with 19 bases between. From germline, CDR1 is SEHNR and CDR2 FQNEAQ (reference sequence). This CDR3 comprises 16 residues.

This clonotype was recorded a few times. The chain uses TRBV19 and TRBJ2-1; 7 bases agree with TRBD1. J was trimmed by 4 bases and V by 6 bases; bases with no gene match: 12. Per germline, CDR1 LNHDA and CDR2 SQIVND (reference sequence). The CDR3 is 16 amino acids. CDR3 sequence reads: CASRPGQPNLYNEQFF. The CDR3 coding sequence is TGTGCCAGTAGACCGGGACAGCCAAATCTATACAATGAGCAGTTCTTC.

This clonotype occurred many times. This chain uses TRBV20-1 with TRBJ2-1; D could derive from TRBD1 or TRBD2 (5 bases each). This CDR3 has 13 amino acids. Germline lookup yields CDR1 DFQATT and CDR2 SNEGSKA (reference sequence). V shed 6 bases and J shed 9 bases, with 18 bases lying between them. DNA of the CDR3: TGCAGTGCCCCGGGACCCCAGGGTAGTGAGCAGTTCTTC. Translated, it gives CSAPGPQGSEQFF.

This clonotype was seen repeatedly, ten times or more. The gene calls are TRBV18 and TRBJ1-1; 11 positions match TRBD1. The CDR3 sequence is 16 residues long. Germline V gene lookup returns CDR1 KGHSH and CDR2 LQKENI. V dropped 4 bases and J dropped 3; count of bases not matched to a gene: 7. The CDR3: CASSRTGGAQDTEAFF. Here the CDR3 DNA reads TGTGCCAGCTCACGGACAGGGGGCGCGCAGGACACTGAAGCTTTCTTT.

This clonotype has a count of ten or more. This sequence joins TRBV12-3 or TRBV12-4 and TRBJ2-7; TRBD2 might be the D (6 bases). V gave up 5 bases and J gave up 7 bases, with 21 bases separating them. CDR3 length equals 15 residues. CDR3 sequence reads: CASSLPAGLGGEQYF. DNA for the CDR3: TGTGCCAGCAGTCTCCCCGCGGGGTTGGGTGGGGAGCAGTACTTC.

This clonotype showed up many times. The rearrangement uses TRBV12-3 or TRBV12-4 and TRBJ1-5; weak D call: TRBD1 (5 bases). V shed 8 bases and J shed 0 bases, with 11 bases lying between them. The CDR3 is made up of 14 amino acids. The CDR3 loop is CASGGGDSNQPQHF. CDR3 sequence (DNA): TGTGCCAGCGGCGGGGGGGATAGCAATCAGCCCCAGCATTTT.

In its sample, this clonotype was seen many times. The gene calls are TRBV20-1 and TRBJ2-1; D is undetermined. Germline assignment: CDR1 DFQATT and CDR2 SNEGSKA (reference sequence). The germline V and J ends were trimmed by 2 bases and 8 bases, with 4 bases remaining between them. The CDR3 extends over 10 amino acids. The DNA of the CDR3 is TGCAGTGCTAGAAACGATGAGCAGTTCTTC. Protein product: CSARNDEQFF.

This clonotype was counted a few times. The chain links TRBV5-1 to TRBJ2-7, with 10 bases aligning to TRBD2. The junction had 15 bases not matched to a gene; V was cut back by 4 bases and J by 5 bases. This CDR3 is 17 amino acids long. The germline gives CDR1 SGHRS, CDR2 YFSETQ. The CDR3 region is CASSPLPGLAMHHEQYF. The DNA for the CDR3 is TGCGCCAGCAGCCCACTCCCGGGACTAGCGATGCACCACGAGCAGTACTTC.

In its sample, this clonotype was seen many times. In DNA, the CDR3 is TGTGCTAGTGGTTCTGCGGTCGTTTGGGGGAAGTTCTTC. It encodes CASGSAVVWGKFF. The chain employs TRBV12-5 and TRBJ2-1, with D perhaps being TRBD1 or TRBD2 (5 bases each). Germline CDR1 is LGHNT and CDR2 is FRNRAP. The CDR3 runs to 13 residues. V lost 4 bases and J lost 14, with 18 bases in between.

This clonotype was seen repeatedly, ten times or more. DNA of the CDR3: TGTGCCAGCAGCCCTGAGGACGGGGCCCACGGCTACACCTTC. It yields the protein CASSPEDGAHGYTF. J is TRBJ1-2 and V is TRBV6-1; D possibly corresponds to TRBD1 (5 bases). Trimming removed 6 bases at V and 8 bases at J, with 19 bases between. From germline, CDR1 is MNHNS and CDR2 SASEGT. This CDR3 has 14 residues.

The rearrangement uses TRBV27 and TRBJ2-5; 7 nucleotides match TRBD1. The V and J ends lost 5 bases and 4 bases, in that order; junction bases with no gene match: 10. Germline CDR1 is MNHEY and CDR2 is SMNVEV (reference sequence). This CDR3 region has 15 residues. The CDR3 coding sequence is TGTGCCAGCAGTATCCGGACAGGACCTCGAGAGACCCAGTACTTC. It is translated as CASSIRTGPRETQYF.

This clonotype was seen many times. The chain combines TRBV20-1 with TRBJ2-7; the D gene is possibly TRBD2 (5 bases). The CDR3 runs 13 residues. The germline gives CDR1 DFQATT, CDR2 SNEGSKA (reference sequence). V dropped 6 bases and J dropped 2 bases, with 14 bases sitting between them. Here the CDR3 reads CSASSGGAYEQYF. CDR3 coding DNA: TGCAGTGCCTCCAGCGGCGGAGCCTACGAGCAGTACTTC.

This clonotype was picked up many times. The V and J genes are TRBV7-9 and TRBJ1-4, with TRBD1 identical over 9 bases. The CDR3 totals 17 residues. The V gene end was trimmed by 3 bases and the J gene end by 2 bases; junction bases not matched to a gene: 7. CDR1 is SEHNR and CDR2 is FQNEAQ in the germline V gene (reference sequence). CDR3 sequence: CASSLALTGGTNEKLFF. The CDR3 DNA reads TGTGCCAGCAGCTTGGCACTTACAGGGGGCACTAATGAAAAACTGTTTTTT.

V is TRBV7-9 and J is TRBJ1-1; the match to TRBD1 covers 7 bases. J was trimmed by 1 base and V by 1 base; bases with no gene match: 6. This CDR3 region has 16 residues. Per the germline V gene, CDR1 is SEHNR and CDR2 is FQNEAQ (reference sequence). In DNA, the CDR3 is TGTGCCAGCAGCTTAGGACAGGGAGGGAGGAACACTGAAGCTTTCTTT. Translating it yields CASSLGQGGRNTEAFF.